Below are 25 T cell receptor beta chains sequenced from a single sample in a study of tumor-infiltrating lymphocytes in primary liver carcinoma. Joint extraction of RNA and DNA used 20-30 mg of bulk tissue that was unsorted. The template, 500 ng total RNA, yielded TCR beta cDNA made with a constant-region primer. The TCR beta library was amplified through three nested multiplex PCR rounds in a modified ARM-PCR procedure. The first two PCR rounds used TRBV1-TRBV30 primers with a Cbeta primer, roughly 10 cycles each. TCRdb re-derived calls from the multiplex PCR reads in MiXCR, one entry per CDR3 protein. The top ten hold more than 7% of the sample, which has 90,000 to 150,000 distinct CDR3 sequences, around two thirds seen once. What was sequenced was tumor-adjacent normal liver tissue. These receptors were taken from an older woman with primary liver carcinoma and hepatitis B virus infection.

On this clonotype: A much larger clone sits a single nucleotide away, making a read error possible. The chain joins TRBV30 to TRBJ2-4; 12 bases fit TRBD2. Losses at the gene ends were 4 bases for V and 0 bases for J; bases not matched to a gene: 16. This CDR3 comprises 20 residues. The germline V gene encodes CDR1 GTSNPN and CDR2 SVGIG (reference sequence). The CDR3 region has the DNA TGTGCCTGGATTGTTCCACCGGGACTAGCGGGCACCCTAGCCAAAAACATTCAGTACTTC. This gives the protein CAWIVPPGLAGTLAKNIQYF.

On this clonotype: Germline and junction disagree at one end, which may indicate a read error. The rearrangement joins TRBV4-1 to TRBJ1-4; 8 bases are shared with TRBD1. Germline-derived CDR1 and CDR2 are MGHRA and YSYEKL. The CDR3 contains 15 residues. This CDR3 reads CASSRRSGQDEKLSF. DNA for the CDR3: TGCGCCAGCAGCCGCCGCTCGGGACAGGATGAAAAACTGTCTTTT.

In the case of this clonotype: A much larger clone lies one base from this, so it may be a read error. The genes are TRBV10-3 and TRBJ2-7; 12 nucleotides align to TRBD1. Unmatched junction bases numbered 6, after V lost 4 bases and J lost 5 bases. The CDR3 loop spans 15 amino acids. Per the germline V gene, CDR1 is ENHRY and CDR2 is SYGVKD. This chain's CDR3 is CAISVGDRGLHEQYF. CDR3 DNA: TGTGCCATCAGTGTGGGGGACAGGGGGCTCCACGAGCAGTACTTC.

Points on this clonotype: A much larger clone differs by one base, so this may be a read error. The rearrangement uses TRBV29-1 and TRBJ1-2, with 7 bases matching TRBD1. Germline values: CDR1 SQVTM, CDR2 ANQGSEA. CDR3 length: 17 residues. With V trimmed by 4 bases and J by 6 bases, 20 bases remained unmatched. DNA for the CDR3: TGCAGCGTTGGGGGGGGTGCTGGGACCAGCCAGGGGGATGGCTACACCTTC. Translation gives CSVGGGAGTSQGDGYTF.

CDR3 sequence reads: CASSPLGGDEQYF. The DNA of the CDR3 is TGTGCCAGCAGCCCACTCGGAGGGGACGAGCAGTACTTC. This chain uses TRBV7-2 with TRBJ2-7; a weak D match, TRBD2 (6 bases). V gave up 5 bases and J gave up 5 bases, with 13 bases separating them. The CDR3 consists of 13 residues. Germline-derived CDR1 and CDR2 are SGHTA and FQGNSA.

Points on this clonotype: The conserved phenylalanine or tryptophan normally closing the CDR3 is absent here, so this likely arose from a read error. The chain links TRBV29-1 to TRBJ2-1, with a weak D call TRBD2 (5 bases). The length of the CDR3 is 13 residues. CDR1 and CDR2 (germline): SQVTM, ANQGSEA. The DNA of the CDR3 is TGCAGCGTCGCATCTAGCTCCTACAGTGAGCAGTTCCTC. This translates into CSVASSSYSEQFL.

Worth noting for this clonotype: A read error is likely, as this CDR3 ends without the conserved phenylalanine or tryptophan. This sequence joins TRBV5-6 and TRBJ2-1; maybe TRBD2 (5 bases). The CDR3 covers 15 residues. V lost 3 bases to trimming and J lost 6 bases, with 16 bases between them. CDR1 SGHDT and CDR2 YYEEEE come from the germline V gene. CDR3 nucleotides: TGTGCCAGCAGCTCCCGTACTAGGACGACCAATGAGCAGTTCCTC. Protein sequence: CASSSRTRTTNEQFL.

With respect to this clonotype: A read error is likely, as this CDR3 ends without the conserved phenylalanine or tryptophan. The chain links TRBV28 to TRBJ1-1, with D hard to call. Germline loops: CDR1 MDHEN, CDR2 SYDVKM. CDR3 length: 13 residues. CDR3 nucleotide sequence: TGTGCAAGCAGAAAATTCCCGAACACTGAAGCTTTCCTT. It is translated as CASRKFPNTEAFL.

This clonotype was seen once. This chain links TRBV9 with TRBJ2-4; D could derive from TRBD1 or TRBD2 (5 bases each). Trimming pared 0 bases from V and 5 bases from J, leaving 12 bases between. The length of the CDR3 is 15 residues. Germline assignment: CDR1 SGDLS and CDR2 YYNGEE. The CDR3 bases are TGTGCCAGCAGCGTAGGGTCCGGGGACCAAAACATTCAGTACTTC. Translating gives CASSVGSGDQNIQYF. Based on the CDR3 plus reference TRBV9 and TRBJ2-4, the full variable domain is DSGVTQTPKHLITATGQRVTLRCSPRSGDLSVYWYQQSLDQGLQFLIQYYNGEERAKGNILERFSAQQFPDLHSELNLSSLELGDSALYFCASSVGSGDQNIQYFGAGTRLSVL.

On this clonotype: With a much larger clone just one base away, this may be a read error. The rearrangement uses TRBV30 and TRBJ2-2, with D perhaps TRBD1 or TRBD2 (5 bases each). Trimming took off 6 bases at V and 2 bases at J, with 16 bases between the two ends. Germline assignment: CDR1 GTSNPN and CDR2 SVGIG (reference sequence). The CDR3 sequence is 15 residues long. CDR3 sequence reads: CACKRGWINTGELFF. In DNA, the CDR3 is TGTGCCTGCAAGAGGGGCTGGATTAACACCGGGGAGCTGTTTTTT.

This clonotype was picked up many times. The chain links TRBV30 to TRBJ1-4; 9 positions agree with TRBD1. The CDR3 sequence is 14 residues long. The V gene's germline CDR1 is GTSNPN and CDR2 SVGIG (reference sequence). The V segment lost 0 bases and the J segment 5 bases; nucleotides outside the gene matches: 1. CDR3 loop: CAWSVGTGNEKLFF. The CDR3 region has the DNA TGTGCCTGGAGTGTAGGGACAGGGAATGAAAAACTGTTTTTT.

A remark on this clonotype: Germline is not matched at one junction end, which may reflect a read error. The chain is built from TRBV29-1 and TRBJ2-1, with 8 positions matching TRBD1. Per the germline V gene, CDR1 is SQVTM and CDR2 is ANQGSEA. This CDR3 is built from 13 residues. For the CDR3, the DNA is TGTAGGGTTGAGGGGGACAGGAGCAATGAGCAGTTCTTC. This encodes CRVEGDRSNEQFF.

CDR3: CSGSLHRTGNNEQFF. In DNA form, the CDR3 reads TGTTCCGGCAGCTTACACCGGACAGGCAACAATGAGCAGTTCTTC. V and J are TRBV11-2 and TRBJ2-1; the match to TRBD1 covers 7 bases. CDR3 length: 15 amino acids. CDR1 is SGHAT, CDR2 FQNNGV, per germline.

The chain couples TRBV28 to TRBJ2-1, with D tentatively TRBD1 or TRBD2 (8 bases each). Germline V lookup: CDR1 MDHEN, CDR2 SYDVKM. CDR3 length: 15 amino acids. The V end was cut by 0 bases, the J end by 9 bases, with 15 bases between. CDR3 region: CASSLCQGAGGEQFF. CDR3 in DNA: TGTGCCAGCAGTTTATGCCAGGGGGCGGGGGGTGAGCAGTTCTTC.

The chain combines TRBV7-9 with TRBJ2-1, with 7 bases that match TRBD2. There are 16 residues in the CDR3. V trimming: 5 bases; J trimming: 4 bases; junction bases outside the gene matches: 11. CDR1 is SEHNR, CDR2 FQNEAQ, per germline (reference sequence). The CDR3: CASSPGSSGIYNEQFF. DNA for the CDR3: TGTGCCAGCAGCCCAGGGTCTAGCGGTATATACAATGAGCAGTTCTTC.

This clonotype was seen repeatedly, ten times or more. This sequence joins TRBV5-1 and TRBJ2-5; D might be TRBD2 (5 bases). Per the germline V gene, CDR1 is SGHRS and CDR2 is YFSETQ. The CDR3 spans 13 residues. Trimming took off 5 bases at V and 1 base at J, with 9 bases between the two ends. The CDR3 nucleotides read TGCGCCAGCAGAACCGGAGGCCAAGAGACCCAGTACTTC. It specifies CASRTGGQETQYF.

Regarding this clonotype: One end of the junction is discordant with germline, which a read error may explain. The chain couples TRBV4-2 to TRBJ2-1, with a weak D call TRBD2 (6 bases). Germline V gene sequence: CDR1 LGHNA, CDR2 YNFKEQ. CDR3 length: 15 amino acids. The CDR3 is CARSLPTADYNEQFF. CDR3 coding DNA: TGTGCCAGGAGCCTCCCGACGGCGGACTACAATGAGCAATTCTTC.

Comments on this clonotype: A much larger clone differs from this one at a single base, so this may be a read error. The rearrangement uses TRBV30 and TRBJ2-6, with 8 bases aligning to TRBD1. The CDR3 has 14 residues. Germline V lookup: CDR1 GTSNPN, CDR2 SVGIG (reference sequence). The CDR3 DNA follows: TGTGCCTGGACAGGGGGCTCTGGGGTCAACGTCCTGACTTTC. The encoded protein is CAWTGGSGVNVLTF.

A note on this clonotype: Likely a read error: the CDR3 ends without its conserved phenylalanine or tryptophan. This chain joins TRBV6-1 and TRBJ1-5; perhaps TRBD1 as D (5 bases). CDR1 is MNHNS, CDR2 SASEGT, per germline. The CDR3 extends over 16 amino acids. CDR3 in DNA: TGTGCCGGCAGTGAAGCTCGGGGGGGTTTTAATCAGCCCCAGCATTAT. Translated, it gives CAGSEARGGFNQPQHY.

The J gene is TRBJ1-2, the V gene TRBV5-4; 10 nucleotides agree with TRBD1. The CDR3 consists of 13 residues. Looked up from germline, CDR1 is SGHNT and CDR2 is YYREEE (reference sequence). This CDR3 reads CDRSNRDRGGYTF. In nucleotides, the CDR3 is TGTGACAGGAGCAACCGGGACAGGGGTGGCTACACCTTC.

As for this clonotype: This may be a read error: a much more frequent sequence differs by one nucleotide. V and J are TRBV12-3 or TRBV12-4 and TRBJ2-1; 7 nucleotides match TRBD1. This CDR3 is 11 amino acids long. The CDR3 loop reads CASSIGTVQLF. Here the CDR3 DNA reads TGTGCCAGCAGTATCGGGACAGTACAGCTCTTC.

V and J are TRBV11-3 and TRBJ2-3; D gene unclear. The DNA end favors TRBJ1-5, so the J call may be wrong. The CDR3 covers 15 residues. Germline-derived CDR1 and CDR2 are SGHNT and YENEEA. The CDR3 bases are TGTGCCAGTAGTCCTAACAGCGGGCACACAGATACGCAGCATTTT. This sequence encodes CASSPNSGHTDTQHF.

The V gene is TRBV11-2, the J gene TRBJ2-2; 8 positions agree with TRBD1. Germline CDR1 is SGHAT and CDR2 is FQNNGV. The junction had 10 bases not matched to a gene; V was cut back by 3 bases and J by 10 bases. There are 15 residues in the CDR3. The CDR3 reads CASSFQTGETMELFF. CDR3 in DNA: TGTGCCAGCAGCTTCCAGACAGGGGAAACCATGGAGCTGTTTTTT.

This clonotype was counted many times. The V call is TRBV5-1, the J call TRBJ1-1; 8 bases fit TRBD1. This CDR3 has 14 amino acids. With V trimmed by 4 bases and J by 5 bases, 7 bases remained unmatched. Germline V gene data show CDR1 as SGHRS and CDR2 as YFSETQ. The DNA for the CDR3 is TGCGCCAGCAGCCCGGACAGGGTTGGGACTGAAGCTTTCTTT. Encoded protein: CASSPDRVGTEAFF.

About this clonotype itself: The germline gene is not matched at one end of the junction; a read error may be the cause. V gene TRBV29-1 combines with J gene TRBJ1-4; D gene unclear. This CDR3 contains 19 residues. Germline assignment: CDR1 SQVTM and CDR2 ANQGSEA. The CDR3 DNA is TGCAGCGTTGAAGGATCTCAAGATTTAGCAGTGTGCTATAATGAAAAGCTGTTTTTT. Translation: CSVEGSQDLAVCYNEKLFF.